This note documents a single TCR beta chain sequence. The junction had 9 bases not matched to a gene; V was cut back by 7 bases and J by 3 bases. Per germline, CDR1 SNHLY and CDR2 FYNNEI. The CDR3 loop spans 17 amino acids. The table came from immunoSEQ multiplex PCR; TCRdb's copy has only in-frame clones and leaves some out. Found here are some 98,000 clones, under 97% of them singletons; the top ten hold less than 0.25%. These data belong to a study of technical replicates of blood from a few donors. The sample was T cells isolated from PBMCs. The rearrangement uses TRBV2 and TRBJ2-7, with TRBD2 identical over 16 bases. This receptor was obtained from a human donor in good health. DNA of the CDR3: TGTGCCAGCACATTGGGACTAGCGGGAGGGGGTGGCTACGAGCAGTACTTC. Translated, it gives CASTLGLAGGGGYEQYF. Drawing the rest from reference TRBV2 and TRBJ2-7, the complete variable domain is EPEVTQTPSHQVTQMGQEVILRCVPISNHLYFYWYRQILGQKVEFLVSFYNNEISEKSEIFDDQFSVERPDGSNFTLKIRSTKLEDSAMYFCASTLGLAGGGGYEQYFGPGTRLTVT.